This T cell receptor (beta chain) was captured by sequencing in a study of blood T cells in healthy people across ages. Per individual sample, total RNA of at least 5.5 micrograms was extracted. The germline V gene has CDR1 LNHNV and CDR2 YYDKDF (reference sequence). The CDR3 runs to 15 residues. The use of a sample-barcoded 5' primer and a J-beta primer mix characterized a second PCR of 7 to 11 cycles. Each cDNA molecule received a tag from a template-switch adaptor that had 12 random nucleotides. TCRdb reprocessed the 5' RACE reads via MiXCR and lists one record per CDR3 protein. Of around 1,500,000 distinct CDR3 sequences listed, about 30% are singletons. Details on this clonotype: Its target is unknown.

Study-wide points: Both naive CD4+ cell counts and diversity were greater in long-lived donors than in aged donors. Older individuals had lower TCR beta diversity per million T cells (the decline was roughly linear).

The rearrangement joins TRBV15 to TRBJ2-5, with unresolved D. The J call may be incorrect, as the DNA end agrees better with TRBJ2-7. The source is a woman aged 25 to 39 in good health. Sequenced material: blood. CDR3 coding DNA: TGTGCCACCAACACCGTACAACAACTCCTCCACGAGCAGTACTTC. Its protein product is CATNTVQQLLHEQYF.